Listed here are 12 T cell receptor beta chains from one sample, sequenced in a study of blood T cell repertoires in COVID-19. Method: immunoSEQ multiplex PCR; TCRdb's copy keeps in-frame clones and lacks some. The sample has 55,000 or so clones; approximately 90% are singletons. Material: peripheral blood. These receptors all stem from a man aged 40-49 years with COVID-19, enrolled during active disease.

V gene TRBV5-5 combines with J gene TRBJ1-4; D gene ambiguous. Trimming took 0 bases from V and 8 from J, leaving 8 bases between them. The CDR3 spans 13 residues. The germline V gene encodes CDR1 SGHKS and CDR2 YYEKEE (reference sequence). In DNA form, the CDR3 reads TGTGCCAGCAGCTTGGCCACACCAGAAAAACTGTTTTTT. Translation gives CASSLATPEKLFF.

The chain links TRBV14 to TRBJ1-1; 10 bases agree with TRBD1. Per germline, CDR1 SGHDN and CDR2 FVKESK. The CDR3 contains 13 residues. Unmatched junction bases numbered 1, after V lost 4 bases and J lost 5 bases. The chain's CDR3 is CASSPGQGTEAFF. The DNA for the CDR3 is TGTGCCAGCAGCCCGGGACAGGGGACTGAAGCTTTCTTT.

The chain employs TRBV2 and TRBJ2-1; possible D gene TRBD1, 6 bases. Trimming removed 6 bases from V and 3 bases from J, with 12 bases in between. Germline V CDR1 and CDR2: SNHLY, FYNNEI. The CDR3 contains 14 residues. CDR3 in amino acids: CASRLTGFYNEQFF. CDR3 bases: TGTGCCAGCAGGCTGACAGGCTTCTACAATGAGCAGTTCTTC.

Here the CDR3 DNA reads TGTGCCAGCAGGGGCCCCGTTAGTTATGAGCAGTTCTTC. Protein product: CASRGPVSYEQFF. The chain has TRBV7-2 and TRBJ2-1, with D unclear. The CDR3 totals 13 residues. Germline V gene data show CDR1 as SGHTA and CDR2 as FQGNSA. V was trimmed by 6 bases and J by 8 bases, leaving 14 bases between them.

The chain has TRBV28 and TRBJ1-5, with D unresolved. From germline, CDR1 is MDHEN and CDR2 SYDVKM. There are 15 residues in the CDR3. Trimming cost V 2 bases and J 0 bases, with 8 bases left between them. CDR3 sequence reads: CASSLDNYSNQPQHF. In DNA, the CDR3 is TGTGCCAGCAGTTTAGACAATTATAGCAATCAGCCCCAGCATTTT.

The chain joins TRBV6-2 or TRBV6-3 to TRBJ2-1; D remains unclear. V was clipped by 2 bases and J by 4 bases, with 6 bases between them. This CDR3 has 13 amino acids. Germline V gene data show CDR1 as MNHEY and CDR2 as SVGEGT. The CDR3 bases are TGTGCCAGCAGTTACGGCAATTACAATGAGCAGTTCTTC. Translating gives CASSYGNYNEQFF.

CDR3 bases: TGCGCCAGCAGGATGGGTCCGGGACAGCCCCAGCATTTT. Amino acids: CASRMGPGQPQHF. The chain recombines TRBV4-1 with TRBJ1-5; unclear D gene. Trimming removed 6 bases from V and 7 bases from J, with 13 bases in between. CDR1 and CDR2 from the germline V gene are MGHRA and YSYEKL. The CDR3 length is 13 residues.

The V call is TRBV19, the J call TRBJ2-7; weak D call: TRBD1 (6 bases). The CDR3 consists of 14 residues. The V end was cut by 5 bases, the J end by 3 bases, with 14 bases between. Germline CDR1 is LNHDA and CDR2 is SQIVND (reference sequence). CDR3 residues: CASSSQGRGYEQYF. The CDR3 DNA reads TGTGCCAGTAGTTCACAGGGACGGGGCTACGAGCAGTACTTC.

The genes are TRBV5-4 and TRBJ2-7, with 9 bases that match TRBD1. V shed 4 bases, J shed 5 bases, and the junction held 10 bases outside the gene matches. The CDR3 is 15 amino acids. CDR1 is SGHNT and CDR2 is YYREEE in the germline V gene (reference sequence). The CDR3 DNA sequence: TGTGCCAGCAGCGAAAGGACAGGGGCAATTGACGAGCAGTACTTC. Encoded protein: CASSERTGAIDEQYF. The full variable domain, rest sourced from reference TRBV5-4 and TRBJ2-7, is ETGVTQSPTHLIKTRGQQVTLRCSSQSGHNTVSWYQQALGQGPQFIFQYYREEENGRGNFPPRFSGLQFPNYSSELNVNALELDDSALYLCASSERTGAIDEQYFGPGTRLTVT.

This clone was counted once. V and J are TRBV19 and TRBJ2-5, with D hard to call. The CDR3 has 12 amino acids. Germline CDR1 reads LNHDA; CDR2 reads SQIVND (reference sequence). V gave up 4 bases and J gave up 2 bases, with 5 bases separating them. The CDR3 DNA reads TGTGCCAGTAGTACCCCTCAAGAGACCCAGTACTTC. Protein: CASSTPQETQYF.

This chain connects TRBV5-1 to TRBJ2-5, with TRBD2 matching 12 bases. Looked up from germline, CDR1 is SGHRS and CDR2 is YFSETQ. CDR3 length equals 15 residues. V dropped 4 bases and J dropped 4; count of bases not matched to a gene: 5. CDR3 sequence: CASSTGLAGGETQYF. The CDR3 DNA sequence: TGCGCCAGCAGCACGGGACTAGCGGGCGGAGAGACCCAGTACTTC.

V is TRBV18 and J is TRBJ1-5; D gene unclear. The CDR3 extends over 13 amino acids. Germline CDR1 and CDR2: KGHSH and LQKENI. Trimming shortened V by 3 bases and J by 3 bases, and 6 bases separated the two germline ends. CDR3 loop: CASSPGDNQPQHF. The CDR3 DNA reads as TGTGCCAGCTCACCCGGGGACAATCAGCCCCAGCATTTT.